A selection of T cell receptor beta chains follows, all from one sample in a study of blood T cell repertoires in COVID-19. The protocol was immunoSEQ multiplex PCR, while the TCRdb copy is restricted to in-frame clones and leaves out a portion. This sample has 350,000 to 450,000 clones, with about 91% found just once. The sequenced material came from peripheral blood. The source of these receptors is a woman aged 40 to 55 with COVID-19, enrolled during active disease. Each CDR3 is given with its conserved first and last residue. D genes are given only for firm matches. Clone size appears in some rows only: once, few, many, or a class for an expanded clone.

>NA|TRBJ2-7|TRBV7-3|TRBD2
TGTGCCAGCAGCTTAAGGCTAGCGGGATCCTACGAGCAGTACTTC
CASSLRLAGSYEQYF
>NA|TRBJ1-4|TRBV6-5|TRBD1
TGTGCCAGCAGTTACAGGGGACAGGCAACTAATGAAAAACTGTTTTTT
CASSYRGQATNEKLFF
>NA|TRBJ1-1|TRBV27|TRBD1
TGTGCCAGCAGTTCGACGACAGGGGTCGGGTTGAGAACTGAAGCTTTCTTT
CASSSTTGVGLRTEAFF
>NA|TRBJ2-1|TRBV7-2|NA
TGTGCCAGCAGCTTAGGGAGTCCCAAATACAATGAGCAGTTCTTC
CASSLGSPKYNEQFF
>NA|TRBJ1-5|TRBV7-9|NA
TGTGCCAGCAGCCTCTCCAATCAGCCCCAGCATTTT
CASSLSNQPQHF
>NA|TRBJ1-3|TRBV10-3|NA
TGTGCCATCACTTTGGGGGGATTCTCTGGAAACACCATATATTTT
CAITLGGFSGNTIYF
>NA|TRBJ1-2|TRBV7-2|NA
TGTGCCAGCAGCTTGCAGGGTGACTATGGCTACACCTTC
CASSLQGDYGYTF
>NA|TRBJ2-1|TRBV4-3|TRBD2
TGCGCCAGCAGCCCGAGCGGGGGCCACGGGGATGAGCAGTTCTTC
CASSPSGGHGDEQFF
>few|TRBJ2-7|TRBV28|TRBD1
TGTGCCAGCAGTTTATTAGCGGGGACAGGGGCCTCCTACGAGCAGTACTTC
CASSLLAGTGASYEQYF
>NA|TRBJ2-1|TRBV19|NA
TGTGCCAGTAGTATCCTGCACAGAGCCTACAATGAGCAGTTCTTC
CASSILHRAYNEQFF
>NA|TRBJ2-3|TRBV15|TRBD2
TGTGCCACCAGCAGAGGGACTAGCGGAACCACAGATACGCAGTATTTT
CATSRGTSGTTDTQYF
>few|TRBJ2-7|TRBV28|NA
TGTGCCAGCAGGGAAGACAGGTCAAGCCTATACGAGCAGTACTTC
CASREDRSSLYEQYF
>NA|TRBJ1-1|TRBV28|NA
TGTGCCAGCAGTTCCTCAGGGTGGATGGCTTTCTTT
CASSSSGWMAFF
>NA|TRBJ1-6|TRBV5-1|NA
TGCGCCAGCAGCTTGTTCCCGGACAGAGATAATTCACCCCTCCACTTT
CASSLFPDRDNSPLHF
>NA|TRBJ1-1|TRBV5-4|TRBD1
TGTGCCAGCAGCACGGGAGGGACAGCGAACACTGAAGCTTTCTTT
CASSTGGTANTEAFF
>NA|TRBJ2-2|TRBV5-1|NA
TGCGCCAGCAGCTTGGCAGGGATGGGCGGGGAGCTGTTTTTT
CASSLAGMGGELFF
>NA|TRBJ1-6|TRBV6-1|NA
TGTGCCAGCAGTGAAGAAGGGGGTGGAGGATTCCCCGACCCCCACTTT
CASSEEGGGGFPDPHF
>NA|TRBJ1-1|TRBV9|NA
TGTGCCAGCAGCCTATCCTCCGGTAGGGGCCGGAACACTGAAGCTTTCTTT
CASSLSSGRGRNTEAFF
>NA|TRBJ1-5|TRBV6-2/TRBV6-3|NA
TGTGCCAGCAGCTTACAGGGAAATCAGCCCCAGCATTTT
CASSLQGNQPQHF
>NA|TRBJ1-5|TRBV18|TRBD1
TGTGCCAGCTCACCGTCCGGGACAGGGTATAGCAATCAGCCCCAGCATTTT
CASSPSGTGYSNQPQHF
>NA|TRBJ1-1|TRBV6-2/TRBV6-3|NA
TGTGCCAGCAGTTCAGATGGGAGGAACACTGAAGCTTTCTTT
CASSSDGRNTEAFF
>NA|TRBJ1-3|TRBV28|NA
TGTGCCAGCAGTATCCCCCTCTCCTCTGGAAACACCATATATTTT
CASSIPLSSGNTIYF
>NA|TRBJ1-1|TRBV7-2|NA
TGTGCCAGCAGCTTAGGGACACAAAACACTGAAGCTTTCTTT
CASSLGTQNTEAFF
>once|TRBJ2-7|TRBV28|NA
TGTGCCAGCAGTTTAGTGGGGCTACTCTACGAGCAGTACTTC
CASSLVGLLYEQYF
>once|TRBJ2-1|TRBV7-9|NA
TGTGCCAGCAGCTTAGGGAAGGGGGTTACCTACAATGAGCAGTTCTTC
CASSLGKGVTYNEQFF
>NA|TRBJ2-3|TRBV29-1|TRBD1
TGCAGCGCCGGACAGGGGGGAACAGATACGCAGTATTTT
CSAGQGGTDTQYF
>NA|TRBJ1-5|TRBV28|TRBD1
TGTGCCGGCTCGACAGGGGGTAACAATCAGCCCCAGCATTTT
CAGSTGGNNQPQHF
>NA|TRBJ1-1|TRBV9|NA
TGTGCCAGCAGCGTATCTGGGCATGCGGGCACTGAAGCTTTCTTT
CASSVSGHAGTEAFF
>NA|TRBJ2-5|TRBV18|NA
TGTGCCAGCTCACCCGACAGACAAGAGACCCAGTACTTC
CASSPDRQETQYF
>NA|TRBJ2-2|TRBV30|TRBD2
TGTGCCTGTAGACTAGCGGGGGTCGGGGAGCTGTTTTTT
CACRLAGVGELFF
>NA|TRBJ2-2|TRBV7-2|TRBD2
TGTGCCAGCAGCTCCTCCATAGCGGGAGGGCCTCACACCGGGGAGCTGTTTTTT
CASSSSIAGGPHTGELFF
>NA|TRBJ1-1|TRBV2|NA
TGTGCCAGCAGTGAAGAGCAGGGCAGGGCTGAAGCTTTCTTT
CASSEEQGRAEAFF
>NA|TRBJ2-1|TRBV4-1|NA
TGCGCCAGCAGCCATGACTCACTCATTGGGGAGCAGTTCTTC
CASSHDSLIGEQFF
>NA|TRBJ1-2|TRBV27|NA
TGTGCCAGCAGTAAGGGCAGGGAGGGGCCCCTCCATGGCTACACCTTC
CASSKGREGPLHGYTF
>NA|TRBJ1-2|TRBV6-2/TRBV6-3|NA
TGTGCCAGCAGTTACTCCGCGGGGTTCGGCTATGGCTACACCTTC
CASSYSAGFGYGYTF
>NA|TRBJ2-3|TRBV7-3|TRBD2
TGTGCCAGCAGCCCCCTAGGCGGGAGCGGGACAGATACGCAGTATTTT
CASSPLGGSGTDTQYF
>NA|TRBJ2-5|TRBV5-4|NA
TGTGCCAGCAGCTGGACAGCCGCGGAGACCCAGTACTTC
CASSWTAAETQYF
>NA|TRBJ1-6|TRBV28|NA
TGTGCCAGCAGTTTAGAGCTTCTTCTAGCCCTCCACTTT
CASSLELLLALHF
>NA|TRBJ1-1|TRBV13|NA
TGTGCCAGCAGCTTAGCTACCGGGGGGTACATGAACACTGAAGCTTTCTTT
CASSLATGGYMNTEAFF
>NA|TRBJ1-2|TRBV7-2|NA
TGTGCCAGCAGCTTACCGGGAGTTATGAGGGGCTACACCTTC
CASSLPGVMRGYTF
>NA|TRBJ2-7|TRBV9|TRBD1
TGTGCCAGCAGCCCCTTAGGACAGGCGACCTACGAGCAGTACTTC
CASSPLGQATYEQYF
>NA|TRBJ1-3|TRBV30|NA
TGTGCCTGGAAACTTAAAGAGTTGGGCGGGAGACTCCCGGGAAACACCATATATTTT
CAWKLKELGGRLPGNTIYF
>NA|TRBJ1-4|TRBV28|TRBD1
TGTGCCAGCAACTCCCTAACCCAGGGGGGACTCGGGAAACTGTTTTTT
CASNSLTQGGLGKLFF
>NA|TRBJ2-2|TRBV27|TRBD1
TGTGCCAGCAGCCTGCGAGGGACAGGGGGTGCCGGGGAGCTGTTTTTT
CASSLRGTGGAGELFF
>NA|TRBJ2-7|TRBV9|NA
TGTGCCAGCAGCGTAGGACTAGCCTACGAGCAGTACTTC
CASSVGLAYEQYF
>NA|TRBJ2-7|TRBV28|NA
TGTGCCAGCAGTTTCCGGCTTAGAGACAGCAACTACGAGCAGTACTTC
CASSFRLRDSNYEQYF
>NA|TRBJ1-2|TRBV7-3|NA
TGTGCCAGCAGCCACCGCTTACAGGGAGGGAGCTATGGCTACACCTTC
CASSHRLQGGSYGYTF